The clone carrying this TCR beta chain was counted a few times. This sample was taken from a study of human T cells and chemical hapten exposure. The time point denotes: patch test 2, 6 weeks after DPC sensitization. The treatment is: therapeutic diphenylcyclopropenone sensitization with weekly scalp DPC. From the RACE reads, TCRdb called clonotypes with MiXCR, one entry per CDR3 protein. Among approximately 120,000 distinct CDR3 sequences listed, 9.2% were seen once. The sequencing used whole blood, collected in connection with sensitization to the hapten diphenylcyclopropenone (DPC). The receptor was derived from a woman in her thirties or forties with alopecia areata. Some clones in this sample may be carry-over from other donors' samples.

The CDR3 DNA follows: TGCGCCAGCAGCTGGGGACAGGGGACCCCCTACGAGCAGTACTTC. Protein sequence: CASSWGQGTPYEQYF. J is TRBJ2-7 and V is TRBV5-1, with 10 bases that match TRBD1. Germline CDR1 reads SGHRS; CDR2 reads YFSETQ. After removal of 3 bases from V and 2 bases from J, the junction contained 5 bases not matched to a gene. The CDR3 is 15 residues long.